These 8 T cell receptor beta chains came from one sample sequenced in a study of response to subunit inactivated influenza vaccine. One entry per CDR3 protein, called by TCRdb with MiXCR from the RT-PCR reads. The sample lists roughly 570,000 distinct CDR3 sequences; 14% were seen once. Sequencing was performed on PBMCs from blood, taken less than 13 days after vaccination. These receptors were obtained from a man aged 50 to 59 who received an inactivated influenza vaccine.

The chain couples TRBV5-1 to TRBJ2-3; no reliable D call. The V and J ends lost 1 base and 0 bases respectively, with 12 bases between them. Germline CDR1 and CDR2: SGHRS and YFSETQ. This CDR3 is built from 16 residues. CDR3 region: CASSLSARTSTDTQYF. CDR3 DNA sequence: TGCGCCAGCAGCTTGAGTGCTCGCACAAGCACAGATACGCAGTATTTT.

In nucleotides, the CDR3 is TGTGCCAGCAGCTTACAGCTCCGAGGGAGCACAGATACGCAGTATTTT. It specifies CASSLQLRGSTDTQYF. The chain is built from TRBV11-2 and TRBJ2-3; tentatively, D is TRBD2 (5 bases). The germline gives CDR1 SGHAT, CDR2 FQNNGV. The V end lost 2 bases, the J end lost 0 bases, and 12 bases lay between the germline ends. The CDR3 loop spans 16 amino acids.

This clonotype was counted only a few times. The chain couples TRBV3-1 to TRBJ2-1, with 13 bases that match TRBD2. The V gene end was trimmed by 3 bases and the J gene end by 2 bases; junction bases not matched to a gene: 4. Per the germline V gene, CDR1 is LGHDT and CDR2 is YNNKEL (reference sequence). The CDR3 extends over 17 amino acids. The CDR3 here is CASSHGTSGTTYNEQFF. CDR3 nucleotides: TGTGCCAGCAGCCACGGGACTAGCGGGACTACCTACAATGAGCAGTTCTTC.

The rearrangement links TRBV14 to TRBJ2-5; D unresolved. The CDR3 runs 14 residues. In germline, CDR1 is SGHDN, CDR2 FVKESK. V shed 1 base and J shed 4 bases, with 10 bases lying between them. CDR3 bases: TGTGCCAGCAGCCAAGGGACGTTAATAGAGACCCAGTACTTC. This encodes CASSQGTLIETQYF. Full variable domain (rest looked up from reference TRBV14 and TRBJ2-5): EAGVTQFPSHSVIEKGQTVTLRCDPISGHDNLYWYRRVMGKEIKFLLHFVKESKQDESGMPNNRFLAERTGGTYSTLKVQPAELEDSGVYFCASSQGTLIETQYFGPGTRLLVL.

The J gene is TRBJ2-1, the V gene TRBV4-2, with 9 bases aligning to TRBD2. This CDR3 comprises 17 residues. The V gene's germline CDR1 is LGHNA and CDR2 YNFKEQ. J lost 2 bases, V lost 3 bases, and 8 bases had no gene match. The CDR3: CASSQDNSGSPYNEQFF. CDR3 DNA sequence: TGTGCCAGCAGCCAGGATAATAGCGGGAGTCCCTACAATGAGCAGTTCTTC.

The V and J genes are TRBV4-3 and TRBJ2-4, with TRBD2 matching over 8 bases. Germline values: CDR1 LGHNA, CDR2 YSLEER. This CDR3 has 16 amino acids. V lost 0 bases and J lost 7; bases outside the gene matches: 8. The CDR3 loop reads CASSQDLGLVRNIQYF. The CDR3 DNA reads TGCGCCAGCAGCCAAGATCTGGGACTAGTACGGAACATTCAGTACTTC.

This clonotype was counted between two and nine times. V and J are TRBV3-1 and TRBJ2-3, with D tentatively TRBD2 (6 bases). Germline assignment: CDR1 LGHDT and CDR2 YNNKEL (reference sequence). The CDR3 has 16 residues. V lost 3 bases and J lost 5, with 18 bases in between. The CDR3 sequence: CASSHSTTRGEDTQYF. The CDR3 DNA follows: TGTGCCAGCAGCCATAGCACGACTAGGGGAGAAGATACGCAGTATTTT.

In its sample, this clonotype was seen a few times. The CDR3 nucleotides are TGTGCCTGGAGTGGGTTCCGGCGTAATACTGAAGCTTTCTTT. It yields the protein CAWSGFRRNTEAFF. The V call is TRBV30, the J call TRBJ1-1, with D unclear. V gave up 1 base and J gave up 5 bases, with 14 bases separating them. Per germline, CDR1 GTSNPN and CDR2 SVGIG (reference sequence). The CDR3 has 14 amino acids.